Listed below are T cell receptor beta chains from one sample, sequenced in a study of identical twins. TCRdb recomputed calls from the 5' RACE reads with MiXCR, one row per CDR3 protein. The sample carries some 1,600,000 distinct CDR3 sequences, 32% recorded once. Sequencing used cord blood. Receptors originate from a newborn girl in good health. The CDR3 runs from the conserved cysteine through the conserved F or W. D genes are given only for firm matches. A clone size is listed for some rows: how often the clone was seen (once, few, many), or a class if it is expanded.

J gene: TRBJ1-2
clone size: -
V gene: TRBV7-9
D gene: TRBD1
CDR3 protein: CASSLRDRDTGYTF
CDR3 DNA: TGTGCCAGCAGCTTACGGGACAGGGATACTGGCTACACCTTC

J gene: TRBJ2-5
clone size: -
V gene: TRBV28
D gene: TRBD1
CDR3 protein: CASSFTGTGRETQYF
CDR3 DNA: TGTGCCAGCAGTTTCACCGGGACAGGGAGAGAGACCCAGTACTTC

J gene: TRBJ2-1
clone size: few
V gene: TRBV20-1
D gene: TRBD2
CDR3 protein: CSARQTSGNEQFF
CDR3 DNA: TGCAGTGCTAGGCAGACTAGCGGGAATGAGCAGTTCTTC

J gene: TRBJ1-4
clone size: -
V gene: TRBV7-2
D gene: TRBD1
CDR3 protein: CASSLGTGGPKLFF
CDR3 DNA: TGTGCCAGCAGCTTAGGGACAGGGGGGCCAAAACTGTTTTTT

J gene: TRBJ2-7
clone size: -
V gene: TRBV25-1
D gene: -
CDR3 protein: CASGLVWEQYF
CDR3 DNA: TGTGCCAGCGGCCTTGTATGGGAGCAGTACTTC

J gene: TRBJ1-2
clone size: few
V gene: TRBV7-9
D gene: -
CDR3 protein: CASSPSLLEGMGDYGYTF
CDR3 DNA: TGTGCCAGCAGCCCATCGCTTCTTGAGGGGATGGGGGACTATGGCTACACCTTC

J gene: TRBJ2-1
clone size: -
V gene: TRBV7-9
D gene: TRBD2
CDR3 protein: CASSLFGGGDNEQFF
CDR3 DNA: TGTGCCAGCAGCTTATTTGGGGGGGGAGACAATGAGCAGTTCTTC

J gene: TRBJ2-7
clone size: -
V gene: TRBV5-1
D gene: -
CDR3 protein: CASSALAYEQYF
CDR3 DNA: TGCGCCAGCAGCGCTCTAGCCTACGAGCAGTACTTC

J gene: TRBJ2-3
clone size: -
V gene: TRBV2
D gene: TRBD2
CDR3 protein: CASSESSGRVDTQYF
CDR3 DNA: TGTGCCAGCAGTGAATCTAGCGGGAGGGTGGATACGCAGTATTTT

J gene: TRBJ2-3
clone size: few
V gene: TRBV4-1
D gene: TRBD2
CDR3 protein: CASSQLGLFTDTQYF
CDR3 DNA: TGCGCCAGCAGCCAACTGGGACTATTCACAGATACGCAGTATTTT

J gene: TRBJ2-1
clone size: -
V gene: TRBV11-2
D gene: TRBD1
CDR3 protein: CASSLARGTGLYNEQFF
CDR3 DNA: TGTGCCAGCAGCTTAGCCCGCGGGACAGGGCTATACAATGAGCAGTTCTTC

J gene: TRBJ1-1
clone size: -
V gene: TRBV3-1
D gene: -
CDR3 protein: CASSQEVWGNTEAFF
CDR3 DNA: TGTGCCAGCAGCCAAGAAGTATGGGGGAACACTGAAGCTTTCTTT

J gene: TRBJ1-4
clone size: -
V gene: TRBV6-5
D gene: -
CDR3 protein: CASRLVQATNEKLFF
CDR3 DNA: TGTGCCAGCAGACTCGTACAGGCAACTAATGAAAAACTGTTTTTT

J gene: TRBJ2-7
clone size: -
V gene: TRBV20-1
D gene: -
CDR3 protein: CSRRGYNEQYF
CDR3 DNA: TGCTCACGGAGGGGCTACAATGAGCAGTACTTC

J gene: TRBJ1-1
clone size: -
V gene: TRBV20-1
D gene: -
CDR3 protein: CSARDDPNHEAFF
CDR3 DNA: TGCAGTGCTAGAGATGACCCAAACCATGAAGCTTTCTTT

J gene: TRBJ2-3
clone size: many
V gene: TRBV6-5
D gene: -
CDR3 protein: CASSYLLADTQYF
CDR3 DNA: TGTGCCAGCAGTTACCTTCTAGCAGATACGCAGTATTTT

J gene: TRBJ1-5
clone size: few
V gene: TRBV20-1
D gene: -
CDR3 protein: CSAPNRGNQPQHF
CDR3 DNA: TGCAGTGCGCCCAACAGGGGCAATCAGCCCCAGCATTTT

J gene: TRBJ1-4
clone size: -
V gene: TRBV2
D gene: -
CDR3 protein: CASSEMGAGSYEKLFF
CDR3 DNA: TGTGCCAGCAGTGAGATGGGGGCCGGGAGTTATGAAAAACTGTTTTTT

J gene: TRBJ2-7
clone size: -
V gene: TRBV9
D gene: -
CDR3 protein: CASSVAWGFYEQYF
CDR3 DNA: TGTGCCAGCAGCGTAGCCTGGGGTTTCTACGAGCAGTACTTC

J gene: TRBJ2-1
clone size: few
V gene: TRBV2
D gene: -
CDR3 protein: CASTAQGLLSNEQFF
CDR3 DNA: TGTGCCAGCACTGCCCAGGGGCTCTTGAGCAATGAGCAGTTCTTC

J gene: TRBJ1-2
clone size: -
V gene: TRBV28
D gene: -
CDR3 protein: CASGIDGYGYTF
CDR3 DNA: TGTGCCAGCGGGATCGACGGTTATGGCTACACCTTC

J gene: TRBJ1-1
clone size: few
V gene: TRBV20-1
D gene: -
CDR3 protein: CSALPRYLNTEAFF
CDR3 DNA: TGCAGTGCCCTCCCGAGATACCTGAACACTGAAGCTTTCTTT

J gene: TRBJ2-4
clone size: many
V gene: TRBV29-1
D gene: -
CDR3 protein: CSASSGGLLAKNIQYF
CDR3 DNA: TGCAGCGCCTCCTCCGGGGGCTTGTTAGCCAAAAACATTCAGTACTTC

J gene: TRBJ1-6
clone size: -
V gene: TRBV3-1
D gene: -
CDR3 protein: CASSQEGLTLIGSPLHF
CDR3 DNA: TGTGCCAGCAGCCAAGAGGGACTGACTTTAATAGGTTCACCCCTCCACTTT

J gene: TRBJ2-4
clone size: few
V gene: TRBV20-1
D gene: TRBD2
CDR3 protein: CSARDLPGLAGEEQYF
CDR3 DNA: TGCAGTGCTAGAGATCTACCGGGACTAGCGGGGGAAGAGCAGTACTTC

J gene: TRBJ1-2
clone size: few
V gene: TRBV3-1
D gene: -
CDR3 protein: CASSQDATRTF
CDR3 DNA: TGTGCCAGCAGCCAAGATGCCACCCGCACCTTC

J gene: TRBJ2-7
clone size: -
V gene: TRBV13
D gene: -
CDR3 protein: CASSRRENEQYF
CDR3 DNA: TGTGCCAGCAGCCGACGTGAAAATGAGCAGTACTTC